This T cell receptor beta chain was profiled in a study of T cell responses to AZD1222 COVID-19 vaccine. Produced via immunoSEQ multiplex PCR; TCRdb's table is partial and in-frame only. The sample has roughly 120,000 clones; about 82% are singletons. There are 15 residues in the CDR3. V was pared by 1 base and J by 5 bases, with 4 bases of the junction left unmatched. Germline values: CDR1 SGHTA, CDR2 FQGTGA. The chain links TRBV7-3 to TRBJ2-1, with 8 bases lining up with TRBD2. The starting material was peripheral blood, obtained 28 days after the second AZD1222 dose. This clonotype originated in an adult who received the AZD1222 COVID-19 vaccine. The CDR3 bases are TGTGCCAGCAGCTTAAATAGCGGGGTTAACAATGAGCAGTTCTTC. Its protein is CASSLNSGVNNEQFF.